This is a list of T cell receptor beta chains from one sample in a study of T cells in Graves' hyperthyroidism and ophthalmopathy. TCRdb used MiXCR to reprocess the multiplex PCR reads, holding one entry per CDR3 protein. The sample records some 570,000 distinct CDR3 sequences, more than 13% being singletons. The sample taken for sequencing was blood. The receptors here all came from a woman aged 18-29 years with Graves' ophthalmopathy. The CDR3 runs from the conserved cysteine through the conserved F or W. Fields, in order: V gene, D gene, J gene, clone size, CDR3 DNA, CDR3 protein. A D gene is named only where the DNA matches it firmly. Clone size is shown for a subset of rows, as once, few, many or a class of expanded clone.

>TRBV3-1|TRBD2|TRBJ2-3|many
TGTGCCAGCAGCCAAGATTCAGGCGGGAGTTGGGATACGCAGTATTTT
CASSQDSGGSWDTQYF
>TRBV7-3|.|TRBJ2-7|many
TGTGCCAGCGAGGGGGACTCGGCCTACGAGCAGTACTTC
CASEGDSAYEQYF
>TRBV7-9|TRBD1|TRBJ1-1|many
TGTGCCAGCCATGAGGGGGCGGCAAACACTGAAGCTTTCTTT
CASHEGAANTEAFF
>TRBV7-3|.|TRBJ2-7|many
TGTGCCAGCAGCGAAACGATATGGGGGGCGCAGTACGAGCAGTACTTC
CASSETIWGAQYEQYF
>TRBV3-1|.|TRBJ2-7|many
TGTGCCAGCAGCCAAGATCAAGGAAGACTCTACGAGCAGTACTTC
CASSQDQGRLYEQYF
>TRBV6-6|TRBD1|TRBJ1-1|many
TGTGCCAGCAGTTACCGGGCCGGGACAGTGAACACTGAAGCTTTCTTT
CASSYRAGTVNTEAFF
>TRBV19|TRBD2|TRBJ2-1|few
TGTGCCAGTAGCCGGACTAGCGGGGGCTTCAATGAGCAGTTCTTC
CASSRTSGGFNEQFF
>TRBV7-2|.|TRBJ2-7|many
TGTGCCAGCGGCTCCTATATTTACAGGGACTTGGAGCAGTACTTC
CASGSYIYRDLEQYF
>TRBV20-1|.|TRBJ2-4|.
TGCAGTGCAAGCCCCGGGGAGGGGGCCAAAGACATTCAGTACTTC
CSASPGEGAKDIQYF
>TRBV20-1|TRBD2|TRBJ2-3|.
TGCAGTGCTAGAGGGACTAGCGGTTTTGATACGCAGTATTTT
CSARGTSGFDTQYF
>TRBV19|.|TRBJ1-3|few
TGTGCCAGTACCCTGGGGGCGGCCGGAAACACCATACATTTT
CASTLGAAGNTIHF
>TRBV6-5|.|TRBJ1-4|many
TGTGCCAGCAGTTACTCACCGACAACTAATGAAAAACTGTTTTTT
CASSYSPTTNEKLFF
>TRBV5-6|.|TRBJ2-7|many
TGTGCCAGCAGCTTATATGGGCTCGGGACGGGGTATTACGAGCAGTACTTC
CASSLYGLGTGYYEQYF
>TRBV27|.|TRBJ1-6|many
TGTGCCAGCACACCGGGGGACCCAAATTCACCCCTCCACTTT
CASTPGDPNSPLHF
>TRBV29-1|TRBD2|TRBJ2-7|few
TGCAGCGTTGTGCCTAGCGGGAGGTACGAGCAGTACTTC
CSVVPSGRYEQYF
>TRBV20-1|.|TRBJ1-5|few
TGCAGTGCTAGAGATGAGTTAGTAAATCAGCCCCAGCATTTT
CSARDELVNQPQHF
>TRBV10-2|.|TRBJ1-1|many
TGCGCCAGCAGCCTACTCTGGGGGAACACTGAAGCTTTCTTT
CASSLLWGNTEAFF
>TRBV12-5|TRBD2|TRBJ2-1|many
TGTGCTAGTGGGCCGGGGGGAAGCTCCTACAATGAGCAGTTCTTC
CASGPGGSSYNEQFF
>TRBV28|.|TRBJ1-3|.
.
CASSLFGPGGRGYSGNTIYF
>TRBV10-3|.|TRBJ2-1|.
TGTGCCATCAGTACACTAGAGGTAGCCTACGAGCAGTTCTTC
CAISTLEVAYEQFF
>TRBV2|.|TRBJ2-3|many
TGTGCCAGCAGTGAAACGACAGGACCAGCGGATACGCAGTATTTT
CASSETTGPADTQYF
>TRBV7-2|TRBD1|TRBJ2-5|many
TGTGCCAGCAGCCGGACAGGGGCCCAAGAGACCCAGTACTTC
CASSRTGAQETQYF
>TRBV6-1|.|TRBJ2-3|many
TGTGCCAGCAGTTCTGGACCTCAGAGGGATACGCAGTATTTT
CASSSGPQRDTQYF
>TRBV4-2|.|TRBJ1-1|many
TGTGCCACCAAACCCTCCGGACGATCGAACACTGAAGCTTTCTTT
CATKPSGRSNTEAFF
>TRBV13|.|TRBJ2-7|many
TGTGCCAGCAGCTTTGGCCAGAACTACGAGCAGTACTTC
CASSFGQNYEQYF
>TRBV9|.|TRBJ2-6|few
TGTGCCAGCAGCGTAGGTTCAGGGGCCAACGTCCTGACTTTC
CASSVGSGANVLTF
>TRBV5-1|TRBD2|TRBJ2-1|few
TGCGCCAGCAGGGCGGGAGTAAACAATGAGCAGTTCTTC
CASRAGVNNEQFF
>TRBV12-3/TRBV12-4|.|TRBJ2-1|many
TGTGCCAGCAGCCGATCGGGAGATCGGTACAATGAGCAGTTCTTC
CASSRSGDRYNEQFF
>TRBV5-8|.|TRBJ1-5|few
TGTGCCAGCAGCCCCGACATACCCAATCAGCCCCAGCATTTT
CASSPDIPNQPQHF
>TRBV3-2|.|TRBJ2-3|.
TGTGCCAGCAGCCAACATACAGGGGGTTATGATTCGGATACGCAGTATTTT
CASSQHTGGYDSDTQYF
>TRBV19|.|TRBJ2-1|.
TGTGCCAGTAGGAAACCGGGACTGTCGATAAATGAGCAGTTCTTC
CASRKPGLSINEQFF